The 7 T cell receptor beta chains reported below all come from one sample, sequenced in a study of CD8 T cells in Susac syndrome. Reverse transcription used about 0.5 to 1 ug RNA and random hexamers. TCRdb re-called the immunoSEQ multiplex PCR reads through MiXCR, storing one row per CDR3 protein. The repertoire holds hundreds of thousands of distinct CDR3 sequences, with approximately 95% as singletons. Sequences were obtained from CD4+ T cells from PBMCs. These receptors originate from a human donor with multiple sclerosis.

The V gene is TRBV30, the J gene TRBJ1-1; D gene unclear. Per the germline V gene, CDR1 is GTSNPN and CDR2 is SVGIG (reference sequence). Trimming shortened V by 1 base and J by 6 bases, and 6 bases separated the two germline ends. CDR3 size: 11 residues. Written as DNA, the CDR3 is TGTGCCTGGAGTGCGGCTGCTGAAGCTTTCTTT. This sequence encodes CAWSAAAEAFF.

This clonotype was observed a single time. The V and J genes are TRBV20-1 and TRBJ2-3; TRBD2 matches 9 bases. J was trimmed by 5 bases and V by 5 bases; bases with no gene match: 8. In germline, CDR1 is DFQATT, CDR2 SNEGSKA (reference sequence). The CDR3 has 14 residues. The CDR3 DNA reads TGCAGTGCTCGGCGGGGGGGCCCGAAAGATACGCAGTATTTT. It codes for CSARRGGPKDTQYF.

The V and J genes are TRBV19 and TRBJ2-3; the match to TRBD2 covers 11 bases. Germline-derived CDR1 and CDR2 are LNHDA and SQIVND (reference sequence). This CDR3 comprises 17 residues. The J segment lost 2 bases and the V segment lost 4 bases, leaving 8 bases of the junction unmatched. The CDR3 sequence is CASSTPGLAEFTDTQYF. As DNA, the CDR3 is TGTGCCAGTAGTACGCCGGGACTAGCGGAATTCACAGATACGCAGTATTTT. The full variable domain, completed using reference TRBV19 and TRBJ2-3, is DGGITQSPKYLFRKEGQNVTLSCEQNLNHDAMYWYRQDPGQGLRLIYYSQIVNDFQKGDIAEGYSVSREKKESFPLTVTSAQKNPTAFYLCASSTPGLAEFTDTQYFGPGTRLTVL.

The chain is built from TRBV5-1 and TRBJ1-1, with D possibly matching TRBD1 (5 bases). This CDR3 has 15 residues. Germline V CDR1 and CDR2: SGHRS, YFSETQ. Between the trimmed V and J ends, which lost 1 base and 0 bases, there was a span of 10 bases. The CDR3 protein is CASSLTGDMNTEAFF. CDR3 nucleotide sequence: TGCGCCAGCAGCTTGACAGGAGATATGAACACTGAAGCTTTCTTT.

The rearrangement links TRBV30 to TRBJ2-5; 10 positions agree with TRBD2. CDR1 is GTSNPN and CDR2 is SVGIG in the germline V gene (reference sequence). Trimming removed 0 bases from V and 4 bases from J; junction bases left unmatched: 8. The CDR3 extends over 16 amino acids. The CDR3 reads CAWSVASGGVRETQYF. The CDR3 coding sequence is TGTGCCTGGAGTGTGGCCAGCGGGGGGGTGAGAGAGACCCAGTACTTC.

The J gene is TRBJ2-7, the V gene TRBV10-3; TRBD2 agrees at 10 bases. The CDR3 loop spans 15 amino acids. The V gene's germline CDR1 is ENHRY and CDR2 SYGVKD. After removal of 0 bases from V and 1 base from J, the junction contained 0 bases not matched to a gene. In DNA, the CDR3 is TGTGCCATCAGTGAGTCGACTAGCGGGTCCTACGAGCAGTACTTC. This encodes CAISESTSGSYEQYF.

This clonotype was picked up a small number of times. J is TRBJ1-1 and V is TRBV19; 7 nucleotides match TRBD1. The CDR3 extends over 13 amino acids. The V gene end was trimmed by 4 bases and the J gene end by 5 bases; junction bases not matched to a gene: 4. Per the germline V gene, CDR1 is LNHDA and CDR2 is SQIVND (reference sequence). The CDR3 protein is CASSSQGGTEAFF. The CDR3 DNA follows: TGTGCCAGTAGTAGTCAGGGGGGAACTGAAGCTTTCTTT.